This T cell receptor (beta chain) was identified in a study of blood T cell repertoires in COVID-19. V was cut by 3 bases and J by 6 bases, with 6 bases left in between. This CDR3 has 12 amino acids. Per the original methods: Amplification from reference gene primers served as the basis for estimated nucleated cell counts. The assay was immunoSEQ multiplex PCR, and TCRdb's table has in-frame clones only and misses some. The DNA gave D and trimming, while V, J and clone size come from that table. The sample shows 490,000 or so clones, around 85% of them seen only once. Resolution of symptoms, clearance, or two negative PCRs was present in recovered Cohort 3 donors.

This receptor was obtained from a woman aged 55-69 years who had recovered from COVID-19. Material for sequencing was PBMCs or T cells enriched from blood (not recorded which). The V gene is TRBV12-3 or TRBV12-4, the J gene TRBJ1-5; D gene ambiguous. For the CDR3, the DNA is TGTGCCAGCAGTTTGGTTAGTCAGCCCCAGCATTTT. Amino acids: CASSLVSQPQHF.